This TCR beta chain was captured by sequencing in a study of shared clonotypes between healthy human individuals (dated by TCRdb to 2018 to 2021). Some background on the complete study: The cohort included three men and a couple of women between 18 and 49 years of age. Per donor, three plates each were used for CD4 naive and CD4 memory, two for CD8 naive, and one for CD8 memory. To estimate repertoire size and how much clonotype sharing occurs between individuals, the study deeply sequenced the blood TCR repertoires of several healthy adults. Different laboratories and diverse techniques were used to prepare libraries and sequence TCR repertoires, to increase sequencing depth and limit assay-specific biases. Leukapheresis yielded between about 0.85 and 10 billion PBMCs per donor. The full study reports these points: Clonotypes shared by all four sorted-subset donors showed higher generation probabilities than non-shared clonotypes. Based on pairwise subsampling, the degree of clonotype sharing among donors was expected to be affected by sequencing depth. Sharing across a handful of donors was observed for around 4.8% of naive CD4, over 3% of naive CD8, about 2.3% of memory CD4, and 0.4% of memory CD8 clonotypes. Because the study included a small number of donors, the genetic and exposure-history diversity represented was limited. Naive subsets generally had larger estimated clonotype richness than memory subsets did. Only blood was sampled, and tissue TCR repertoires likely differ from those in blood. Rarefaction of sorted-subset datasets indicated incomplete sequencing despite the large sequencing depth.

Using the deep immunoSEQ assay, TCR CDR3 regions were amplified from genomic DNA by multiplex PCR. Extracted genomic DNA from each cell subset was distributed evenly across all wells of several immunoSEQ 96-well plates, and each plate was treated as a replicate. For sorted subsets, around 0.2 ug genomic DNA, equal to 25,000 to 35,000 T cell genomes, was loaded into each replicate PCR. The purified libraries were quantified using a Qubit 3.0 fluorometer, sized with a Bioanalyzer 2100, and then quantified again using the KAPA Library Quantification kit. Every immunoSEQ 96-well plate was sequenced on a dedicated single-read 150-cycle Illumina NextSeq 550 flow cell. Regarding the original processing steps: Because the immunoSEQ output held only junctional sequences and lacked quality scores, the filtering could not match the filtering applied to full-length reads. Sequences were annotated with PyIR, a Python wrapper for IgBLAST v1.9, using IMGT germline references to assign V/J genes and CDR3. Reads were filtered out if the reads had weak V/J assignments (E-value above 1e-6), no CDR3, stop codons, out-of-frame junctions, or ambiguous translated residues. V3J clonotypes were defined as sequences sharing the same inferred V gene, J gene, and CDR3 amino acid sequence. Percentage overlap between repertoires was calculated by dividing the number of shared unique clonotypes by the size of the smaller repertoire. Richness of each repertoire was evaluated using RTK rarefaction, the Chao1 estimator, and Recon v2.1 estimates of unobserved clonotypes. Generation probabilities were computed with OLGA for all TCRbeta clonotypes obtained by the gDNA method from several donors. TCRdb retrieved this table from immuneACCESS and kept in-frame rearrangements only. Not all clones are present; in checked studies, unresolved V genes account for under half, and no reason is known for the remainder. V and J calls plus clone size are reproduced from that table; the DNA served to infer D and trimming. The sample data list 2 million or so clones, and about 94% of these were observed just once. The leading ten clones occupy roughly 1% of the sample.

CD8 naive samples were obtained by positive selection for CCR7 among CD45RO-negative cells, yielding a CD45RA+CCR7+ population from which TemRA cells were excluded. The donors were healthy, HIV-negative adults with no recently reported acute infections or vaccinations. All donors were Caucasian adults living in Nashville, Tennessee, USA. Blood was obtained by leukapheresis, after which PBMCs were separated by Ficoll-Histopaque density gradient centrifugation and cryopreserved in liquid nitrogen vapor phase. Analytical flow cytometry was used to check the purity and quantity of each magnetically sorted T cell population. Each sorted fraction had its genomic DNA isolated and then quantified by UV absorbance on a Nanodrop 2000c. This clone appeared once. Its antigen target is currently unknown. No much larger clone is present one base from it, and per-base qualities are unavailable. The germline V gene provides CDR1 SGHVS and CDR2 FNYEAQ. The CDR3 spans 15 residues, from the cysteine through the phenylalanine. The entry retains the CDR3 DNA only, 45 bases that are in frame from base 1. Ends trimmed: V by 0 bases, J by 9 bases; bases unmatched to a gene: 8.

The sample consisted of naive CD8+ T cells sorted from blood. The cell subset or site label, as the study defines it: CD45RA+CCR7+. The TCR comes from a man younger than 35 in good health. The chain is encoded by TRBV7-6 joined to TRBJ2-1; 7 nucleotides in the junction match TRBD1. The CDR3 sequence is CASSLAVTGRSEQFF. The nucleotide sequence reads TGTGCCAGCAGCTTAGCTGTGACAGGGCGAAGTGAGCAGTTCTTC.